What follows are 6 T cell receptor beta chains derived from one specimen sequenced in a study of post-analysis software for immune sequencing data. Whole-study results and caveats: TRBV5-6, TRBV5-1 and TRBV20-1 belonged to a set of roughly 5 TRBV segments that were more frequent in patients than controls.

No antigen has been assigned to these receptors. Tagging with unique molecular identifiers was a feature of the TCR beta cDNA libraries. One entry per CDR3 protein results from TCRdb running MiXCR on the PCR reads. The sample has a few hundred thousand distinct CDR3 sequences, around a third seen once. Source material: blood. Receptors originate from a girl aged 2 to 17 with multiple sclerosis.

This chain joins TRBV6-6 and TRBJ1-1, with D unresolved. Germline CDR1 reads MNHNY; CDR2 reads SVGAGI (reference sequence). This CDR3 comprises 16 residues. V lost 2 bases and J lost 0, with 13 bases in between. The CDR3 here is CASSYGSLPVNTEAFF. The CDR3 DNA reads as TGTGCCAGCAGTTACGGGTCTCTTCCGGTGAACACTGAAGCTTTCTTT.

This chain links TRBV10-2 with TRBJ2-4; D might be TRBD2 (5 bases). Germline CDR1 and CDR2: WSHSY and SAAADI. The CDR3 sequence is 17 residues long. Trimming shortened V by 0 bases and J by 3 bases, and 15 bases separated the two germline ends. The CDR3: CASSESLLLANKNIQYF. CDR3 nucleotides: TGCGCCAGCAGTGAGTCCCTCCTCCTAGCTAACAAAAACATTCAGTACTTC.

This clonotype was seen a handful of times. CDR3 in amino acids: CASTRSGGPNNEQFF. The CDR3 bases are TGTGCCAGCACTAGAAGCGGGGGGCCCAACAATGAGCAGTTCTTC. The chain combines TRBV6-1 with TRBJ2-1; 9 positions match TRBD2. This CDR3 is 15 amino acids long. V dropped 7 bases and J dropped 5; count of bases not matched to a gene: 9. The germline V gene has CDR1 MNHNS and CDR2 SASEGT.

In this sample, this clonotype turned up a few times. The V gene is TRBV4-2, the J gene TRBJ2-1, with TRBD2 matching 13 bases. The CDR3 consists of 17 residues. V lost 0 bases to trimming and J lost 5 bases; unmatched junction nucleotides: 4. From germline, CDR1 is LGHNA and CDR2 YNFKEQ. The CDR3 loop is CASSQDWGTSGNNEQFF. DNA of the CDR3: TGTGCCAGCAGCCAAGATTGGGGGACTAGCGGGAACAATGAGCAGTTCTTC.

This clonotype has a handful of counts. V is TRBV7-8 and J is TRBJ2-3; 8 nucleotides agree with TRBD2. Germline CDR1 SGHVS, CDR2 FQNEAQ. The CDR3 length is 15 residues. With 1 base clipped from V and 5 bases from J, the junction kept 5 bases outside the gene matches. CDR3 coding DNA: TGTGCCAGCAGCTTAGATGCGGGGGGTATAGATACGCAGTATTTT. It yields the protein CASSLDAGGIDTQYF.

The chain couples TRBV6-6 to TRBJ1-5; TRBD1 is a possible D gene (5 bases). CDR3 length: 16 amino acids. Between the trimmed V and J ends, which lost 2 bases and 5 bases, there was a span of 16 bases. CDR1 is MNHNY, CDR2 SVGAGI, per germline (reference sequence). The CDR3: CASSYKRGRADQPQHF. CDR3 coding DNA: TGTGCCAGCAGTTACAAACGGGGCCGGGCCGATCAGCCCCAGCATTTT.